The 2 T cell receptor beta chains below come from one sample, sequenced in a study of CD8 T cells in Susac syndrome. cDNA came from about 0.46 to 1 ug RNA primed by random hexamers. TCRdb reprocessed the immunoSEQ multiplex PCR reads with MiXCR, giving one entry per CDR3 protein. The sample holds around 130,000 distinct CDR3 sequences, roughly 80% seen once. Sequencing input: CD8+ T cells from PBMCs. The receptors originated from a human donor with multiple sclerosis.

The chain carries TRBV4-3 and TRBJ2-1, with 13 nucleotides matching TRBD2. CDR3 size: 17 residues. The trim removed 2 bases at V and 6 bases at J, leaving 7 bases unmatched. Germline V gene sequence: CDR1 LGHNA, CDR2 YSLEER. CDR3 sequence: CASSQSILAGGGNEQFF. The CDR3 DNA is TGCGCCAGCAGCCAAAGCATACTAGCGGGAGGGGGCAATGAGCAGTTCTTC.

This chain joins TRBV9 and TRBJ1-1; 8 nucleotides agree with TRBD1. CDR1 and CDR2 from the germline V gene are SGDLS and YYNGEE. CDR3 length equals 14 residues. V dropped 5 bases and J dropped 4; count of bases not matched to a gene: 7. The CDR3 DNA follows: TGTGCCAGCAGTTCAACAGGGGGACGCACTGAAGCTTTCTTT. Its protein product is CASSSTGGRTEAFF.